This T cell receptor (beta chain) was identified during a study of blood T cell repertoires in COVID-19. Study at large: Whether acute or convalescent, the COVID-19 samples came from the United States, Italy and Spain.

This clone was recorded once. Profiled with immunoSEQ multiplex PCR; TCRdb holds only in-frame clones, not every one. This table has hundreds of thousands of clones, roughly 89% appearing once. Participants' own reports of clinical history determined their cohort assignment. The sequencing sample was made of PBMCs or T cells enriched from blood (not recorded which). The sequence was collected from a man aged 55-75 years who had recovered from COVID-19.

Written as DNA, the CDR3 is TGTGCCAGTAGTCCCGAGGCGGCAACTCGGGGGGCTTTCTTT. Translating gives CASSPEAATRGAFF. V usage is TRBV19 and J usage is TRBJ1-1, with D tentatively TRBD1 (5 bases). CDR1 is LNHDA and CDR2 is SQIVND in the germline V gene (reference sequence). The CDR3 extends over 14 amino acids. Deletions cut 5 bases from V and 11 bases from J, with 21 bases between. The full variable domain, its missing parts supplied by reference TRBV19 and TRBJ1-1, is DGGITQSPKYLFRKEGQNVTLSCEQNLNHDAMYWYRQDPGQGLRLIYYSQIVNDFQKGDIAEGYSVSREKKESFPLTVTSAQKNPTAFYLCASSPEAATRGAFFGQGTRLTVV.